This TCR beta chain stems from a study of blood T cell repertoires in COVID-19. Overall study: T cells, B-cell-depleted T cells, or PBMCs supplied cDNA or gDNA.

Measured with immunoSEQ multiplex PCR; TCRdb has only the in-frame clones, and not every one. Of fewer than 120,000 clones listed, approximately 67% are singletons. Source material: peripheral blood. This clonotype originated in a woman aged 60-75 years with acute or convalescent COVID-19.

The CDR3 protein is CSVASTGSYEQYF. As DNA, the CDR3 is TGCAGCGTCGCTAGCACAGGGTCCTACGAGCAGTACTTC. The gene calls are TRBV29-1 and TRBJ2-7; a weak D match, TRBD1 (6 bases). The CDR3 extends over 13 amino acids. The V end was cut by 6 bases, the J end by 1 base, with 13 bases between. CDR1 and CDR2 from the germline V gene are SQVTM and ANQGSEA.